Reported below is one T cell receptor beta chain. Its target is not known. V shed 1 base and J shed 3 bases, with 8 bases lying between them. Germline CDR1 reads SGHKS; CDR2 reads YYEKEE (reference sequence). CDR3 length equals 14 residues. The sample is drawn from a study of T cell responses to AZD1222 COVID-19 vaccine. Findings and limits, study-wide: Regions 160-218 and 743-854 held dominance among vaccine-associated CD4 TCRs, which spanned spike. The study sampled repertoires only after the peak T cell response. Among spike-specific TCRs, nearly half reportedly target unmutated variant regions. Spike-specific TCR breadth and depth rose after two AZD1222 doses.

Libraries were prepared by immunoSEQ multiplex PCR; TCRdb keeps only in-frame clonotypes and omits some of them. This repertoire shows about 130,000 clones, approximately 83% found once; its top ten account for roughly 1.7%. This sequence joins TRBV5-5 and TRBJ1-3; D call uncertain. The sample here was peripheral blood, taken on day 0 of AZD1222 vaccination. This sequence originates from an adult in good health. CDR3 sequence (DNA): TGTGCCAGCAGCTTGCAGGTGCTTGGAAACACCATATATTTT. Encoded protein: CASSLQVLGNTIYF.